The 4 T cell receptor beta chains below were found in one sample sequenced in a study of T cell changes during pregnancy in multiple sclerosis. Libraries were prepared by immunoSEQ multiplex PCR; TCRdb keeps only in-frame clonotypes and omits some of them. The repertoire has 45,000 to 65,000 clones, around 90% of them found once; the top ten carry less than 0.5%. The source was CD4+ T cells from peripheral blood mononuclear cells, collected in the third trimester of pregnancy. The receptors originated from a female donor with multiple sclerosis, enrolled in a pregnancy study.

V and J are TRBV9 and TRBJ1-1; 10 nucleotides match TRBD1. The CDR3 sequence is 15 residues long. With 4 bases clipped from V and 5 bases from J, the junction kept 8 bases outside the gene matches. Germline V CDR1 and CDR2: SGDLS, YYNGEE. CDR3 nucleotides: TGTGCCAGCAGCTATGGGGGACAGGGGAGGACTGAAGCTTTCTTT. As protein: CASSYGGQGRTEAFF.

The chain joins TRBV5-1 to TRBJ2-7; 7 positions agree with TRBD1. The CDR3 totals 14 residues. With V trimmed by 5 bases and J by 3 bases, 8 bases remained unmatched. Germline CDR1 is SGHRS and CDR2 is YFSETQ. CDR3 amino acids: CASSTWDSFYEQYF. DNA for the CDR3: TGCGCCAGCAGTACGTGGGACAGTTTCTACGAGCAGTACTTC.

The V gene is TRBV7-9, the J gene TRBJ2-1, with D possibly being TRBD2 (6 bases). This CDR3 region has 18 residues. Germline values: CDR1 SEHNR, CDR2 FQNEAQ (reference sequence). Trimming shortened V by 3 bases and J by 0 bases, and 18 bases separated the two germline ends. The CDR3 DNA reads as TGTGCCAGCAGCTTTCGGGGACTGGGCGTAGGCTCCTACAATGAGCAGTTCTTC. Amino acid sequence: CASSFRGLGVGSYNEQFF.

The V gene is TRBV7-2, the J gene TRBJ1-2, with TRBD1 identical over 7 bases. Germline CDR1 is SGHTA and CDR2 is FQGNSA. Trimming cost V 2 bases and J 6 bases; bases outside gene matches: 3. CDR3 size: 13 residues. The CDR3 loop reads CASSLFQGDGYTF. DNA of the CDR3: TGTGCCAGCAGCTTATTCCAGGGGGATGGCTACACCTTC.